Shown below are 14 T cell receptor beta chains from a single sample sequenced in a study of vaccination effects on CD4 cells after COVID-19 (dated by TCRdb to between 2021 and 2022). The antigens for these receptors are not known. The ViraFEST assay stimulated PBMC with viral peptide pools and then used TCR sequencing to identify antigen-specific CD4+ T cell clonotypes by expansion. After approximately 11 days of culture, CD4+ T cells were isolated with the EasySep CD4+ T cell isolation kit. Participants received two doses of either the BNT162b2 or the mRNA-1273 mRNA SARS-CoV-2 vaccine. The method behind the library was the immunoSEQ multiplex PCR assay. TCRdb's version of the immuneACCESS table is confined to in-frame rearrangements and falls short of the full clone set. An unresolved V gene accounts for under half of the shortfall where checked; the remainder is of unknown origin. The sample table records 75,000 or so clones; more than 60% of these occur just once. The top ten hold 1.1% of the sample.

Source: CD4+ T cells from PBMCs cultured with HCoV-OC43 spike peptides, taken after COVID-19 vaccination. The cell subset or site label here, explained by the study, means: HCoV-OC43 spike overlapping peptide pool stimulation. The receptors stem from a human donor who received a COVID-19 vaccine.

V is TRBV4-1 and J is TRBJ2-6, with 7 bases lining up with TRBD1. The CDR3 is 17 amino acids. Per the germline V gene, CDR1 is MGHRA and CDR2 is YSYEKL. With V trimmed by 1 base and J by 0 bases, 3 bases remained unmatched. Written as DNA, the CDR3 is TGCGCCAGCAGCCAAGCGGGACAGACCTCTGGGGCCAACGTCCTGACTTTC. This sequence encodes CASSQAGQTSGANVLTF.

The V and J genes are TRBV4-1 and TRBJ2-1, with 11 bases lining up with TRBD2. The ends lost 3 bases at V and 10 bases at J; junction bases unmatched: 5. CDR3 length: 14 residues. Germline V gene sequence: CDR1 MGHRA, CDR2 YSYEKL. DNA of the CDR3: TGCGCCAGCAGCCATCCGGGACTAGCGGAAGAGCAGTTCTTC. Translation: CASSHPGLAEEQFF.

V gene TRBV18 combines with J gene TRBJ1-4; tentatively, D is TRBD1 (5 bases). This CDR3 is built from 15 residues. CDR1 is KGHSH and CDR2 is LQKENI in the germline V gene. V was shortened by 6 bases and J by 2 bases, with 13 bases between the two germline ends. CDR3 amino acids: CASSLPTETNEKLFF. For the CDR3, the DNA is TGTGCCAGCTCTCTACCGACAGAGACTAATGAAAAACTGTTTTTT.

CDR3 sequence reads: CASSLDRQDGYTF. CDR3 DNA sequence: TGTGCCAGCAGCTTGGACAGGCAGGATGGCTACACCTTC. This rearrangement joins TRBV5-4 to TRBJ1-2; tentatively, D is TRBD1 (5 bases). Germline loops: CDR1 SGHNT, CDR2 YYREEE (reference sequence). This CDR3 has 13 residues. Trimming pared 0 bases from V and 6 bases from J, leaving 9 bases between.

The sample holds one count of this clone. The chain carries TRBV2 and TRBJ2-4; possibly TRBD2 for D (5 bases). CDR1 SNHLY and CDR2 FYNNEI come from the germline V gene. CDR3 length equals 15 residues. Trimming left V 5 bases short and J 7 bases short, with 18 bases between. Here the CDR3 reads CASSTGSRLENIQYF. Written as DNA, the CDR3 is TGTGCCAGCAGTACGGGGTCCCGGCTGGAGAACATTCAGTACTTC.

The V call is TRBV2, the J call TRBJ2-2, with D possibly being TRBD1 or TRBD2 (5 bases each). Germline loops: CDR1 SNHLY, CDR2 FYNNEI. Trimming shortened V by 3 bases and J by 5 bases, and 16 bases separated the two germline ends. The CDR3 loop spans 16 amino acids. The CDR3 nucleotides are TGTGCCAGCAGTGACGGGGCAAAAAGAGGGACCGGGGAGCTGTTTTTT. Its translation is CASSDGAKRGTGELFF.

This clone was observed a handful of times. The gene calls are TRBV28 and TRBJ2-7, with unresolved D. Germline lookup yields CDR1 MDHEN and CDR2 SYDVKM. V lost 10 bases and J 4 bases, leaving 11 bases between the germline ends. The CDR3 consists of 11 residues. The CDR3 coding sequence is TGTGCCACCTCCGGCCGATACGAGCAGTACGTC. As protein: CATSGRYEQYV.

This chain's CDR3 is CASSIGTGYEQYV. The CDR3, as DNA: TGTGCCAGTAGTATAGGTACAGGGTACGAGCAGTACGTC. This chain joins TRBV19 and TRBJ2-7; D may be TRBD1 (6 bases). Germline V gives CDR1 LNHDA, CDR2 SQIVND (reference sequence). The germline V and J ends were trimmed by 1 base and 4 bases, with 8 bases remaining between them. The CDR3 is made up of 13 amino acids.

The J gene is TRBJ2-4, the V gene TRBV9, with TRBD1 identical over 9 bases. The CDR3 runs to 15 residues. The junction had 5 bases not matched to a gene; V was cut back by 1 base and J by 6 bases. Germline lookup yields CDR1 SGDLS and CDR2 YYNGEE. CDR3 in DNA: TGTGCCAGCAGCGTATACGGGACAGGGTCAAACATTCAGTACTTC. Translating it yields CASSVYGTGSNIQYF.

The gene calls are TRBV15 and TRBJ1-1; D is perhaps TRBD1 (6 bases). The V end lost 3 bases, the J end lost 8 bases, and 13 bases lay between the germline ends. The CDR3 sequence is 13 residues long. Germline V gene lookup returns CDR1 LNHNV and CDR2 YYDKDF (reference sequence). The CDR3 loop is CATSRGHRFEAFF. CDR3 nucleotide sequence: TGTGCCACCAGCAGGGGACACCGGTTCGAAGCTTTCTTT.

This clone turned up a few times. The chain links TRBV5-1 to TRBJ1-6; D unresolved. Germline V CDR1 and CDR2: SGHRS, YFSETQ. Trimming cost V 0 bases and J 5 bases, with 9 bases left between them. The length of the CDR3 is 15 residues. The CDR3 sequence: CASSLGIRDNSPLHF. CDR3 nucleotide sequence: TGCGCCAGCAGCTTGGGCATTCGGGATAATTCACCCCTCCACTTT.

The chain combines TRBV5-1 with TRBJ1-1; the D gene is possibly TRBD1 (6 bases). Looked up from germline, CDR1 is SGHRS and CDR2 is YFSETQ. CDR3 length: 13 amino acids. The ends were cut back, 0 bases at V and 9 bases at J, with 12 bases in the middle. DNA for the CDR3: TGCGCCAGCAGCTTGGCCGGGACACCCAAAGCTTTCTTT. This translates into CASSLAGTPKAFF.

A single count supports this clone. This chain connects TRBV3-1 (or the pseudogene TRBV3-2) to TRBJ2-2, with D unclear. The V gene's germline CDR1 is LGHDT and CDR2 YNNKEL (reference sequence). The ends were cut back, 1 base at V and 6 bases at J, with 6 bases in the middle. The CDR3 runs 13 residues. CDR3 DNA sequence: TGTGCCAGCAGCCAAGGTAGGGCCGGGGAGCTGTTTTTT. Translating gives CASSQGRAGELFF.

The chain is built from TRBV19 and TRBJ2-2; 7 positions match TRBD1. Per germline, CDR1 LNHDA and CDR2 SQIVND (reference sequence). The length of the CDR3 is 14 residues. V shed 4 bases, J shed 4 bases, and the junction held 3 bases outside the gene matches. The CDR3 here is CASSRQGTTGELFF. The CDR3 coding sequence is TGTGCCAGTAGTAGACAGGGTACCACCGGGGAGCTGTTTTTT.